This T cell receptor (beta chain) derives from a study of long-term antiretroviral therapy in people with HIV. Survey level was the resolution at which the v3.0 immunoSEQ assay ran. The data were produced by immunoSEQ multiplex PCR, yet TCRdb's version contains in-frame clones alone and is incomplete. Found here are 30,000 to 40,000 clones, 85% of them singletons; the top ten hold around 4.4%. The V gene lost 0 bases and the J gene lost 1 base, with 4 bases spanning the gap. This CDR3 spans 14 amino acids. Germline V CDR1 and CDR2: SGHVS, FQNEAQ. Sequenced here: unsorted PBMCs, sampled about 3.5 years after starting antiretroviral therapy. The TCR sequence derives from a man younger than 35 with HIV. The chain links TRBV7-8 to TRBJ1-3, with no clear D. CDR3 sequence reads: CASSLAGSGNTIYF. DNA of the CDR3: TGTGCCAGCAGCTTAGCAGGGTCTGGAAACACCATATATTTT.